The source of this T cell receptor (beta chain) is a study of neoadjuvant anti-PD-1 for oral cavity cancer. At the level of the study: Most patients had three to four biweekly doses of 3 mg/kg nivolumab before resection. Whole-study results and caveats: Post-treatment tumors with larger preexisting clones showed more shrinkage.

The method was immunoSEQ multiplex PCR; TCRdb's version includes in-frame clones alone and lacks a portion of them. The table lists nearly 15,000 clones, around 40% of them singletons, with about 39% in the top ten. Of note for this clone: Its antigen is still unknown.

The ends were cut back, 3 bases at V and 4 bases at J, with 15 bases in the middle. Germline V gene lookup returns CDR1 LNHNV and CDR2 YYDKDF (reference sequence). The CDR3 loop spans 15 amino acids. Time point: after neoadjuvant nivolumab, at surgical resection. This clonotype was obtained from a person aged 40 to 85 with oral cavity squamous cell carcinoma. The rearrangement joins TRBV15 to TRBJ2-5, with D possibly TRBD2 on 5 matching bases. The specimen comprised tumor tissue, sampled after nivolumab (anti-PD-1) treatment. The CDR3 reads CATSRPYPEGETQYF. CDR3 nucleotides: TGTGCCACCAGCAGGCCCTATCCCGAGGGAGAGACCCAGTACTTC.